This record covers a single T cell receptor (beta chain). The antigen is unknown. The data were taken from a study of T cell responses to AZD1222 COVID-19 vaccine. Notes on the study in general: The study identified only five to seven AZD1222 recipients as seropositive at baseline. Donor demographics were predominantly white British with a female majority; clonal diversity may be underestimated. Reportedly, nearly half the spike-specific TCRs target unmutated variant regions. Receipt of two AZD1222 doses was followed by a rise in Spike-specific TCR breadth and depth.

Here immunoSEQ multiplex PCR was the method, and the copy in TCRdb shows in-frame clones only, minus some. The sample has tens of thousands of clones; roughly 90% are singletons. Germline loops: CDR1 SNHLY, CDR2 FYNNEI. The J segment lost 13 bases and the V segment lost 6 bases, leaving 14 bases of the junction unmatched. The CDR3 consists of 13 residues. The gene calls are TRBV2 and TRBJ2-7; TRBD1 matches at 8 bases. This TCR was recovered from an adult in good health. The sequenced sample was peripheral blood, obtained on day 0 of AZD1222 vaccination. In DNA form, the CDR3 reads TGTGCCAGCAGCGTGGGACAGGATACTAGTGAATACTTC. It yields the protein CASSVGQDTSEYF.